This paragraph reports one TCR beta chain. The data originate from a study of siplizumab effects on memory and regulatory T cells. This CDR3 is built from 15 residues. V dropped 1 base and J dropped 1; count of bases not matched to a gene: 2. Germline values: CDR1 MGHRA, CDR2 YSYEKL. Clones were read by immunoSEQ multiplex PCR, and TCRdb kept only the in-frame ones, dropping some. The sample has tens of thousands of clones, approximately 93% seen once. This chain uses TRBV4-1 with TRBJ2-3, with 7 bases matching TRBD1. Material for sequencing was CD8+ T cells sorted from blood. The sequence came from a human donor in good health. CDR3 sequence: CASSQGQGGTDTQYF. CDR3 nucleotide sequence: TGCGCCAGCAGCCAAGGACAGGGAGGCACAGATACGCAGTATTTT.